The present T cell receptor (beta chain) was sequenced within a study of CD8 T cells in ankylosing spondylitis. TCRdb ran MiXCR on the 5' RACE reads and lists one entry per CDR3 protein. The repertoire holds 200,000 to 300,000 distinct CDR3 sequences, more than 25% seen once, with about 4.2% in the top ten. Of note for this clonotype: What it binds is unknown.

CDR3 length: 14 amino acids. In germline, CDR1 is SGDLS, CDR2 YYNGEE. The germline V and J ends were trimmed by 4 bases and 1 base, with 12 bases remaining between them. Points from the study as a whole: Characteristic, it appeared, of ankylosing spondylitis blood was a TCR beta motif of about eight highly homologous variants.

The TCR was taken from a male donor with ankylosing spondylitis or in good health (not recorded which). This chain connects TRBV9 to TRBJ2-7; D is uncertain. The material sequenced was blood, either unsorted or a sorted T cell fraction (not recorded which). The CDR3 is CASSRGPWSYEQYF. CDR3 in DNA: TGTGCCAGCAGCCGAGGTCCCTGGTCCTACGAGCAGTACTTC.